The 27 T cell receptor beta chains below were found in one sample sequenced in a study of T cell changes during pregnancy in multiple sclerosis. Sequencing was performed with immunoSEQ multiplex PCR; in TCRdb, only in-frame clones are kept and a portion is missing. The sample has roughly 40,000 clones; 88% are singletons. This sample comprised CD4+ T cells from peripheral blood mononuclear cells, obtained before pregnancy. These receptors came from a female donor with multiple sclerosis, enrolled in a pregnancy study.

This clone was recorded only once. This rearrangement joins TRBV28 to TRBJ2-5, with 8 bases fitting TRBD1. In germline, CDR1 is MDHEN, CDR2 SYDVKM. This CDR3 has 13 residues. Losses at the gene ends were 8 bases for V and 2 bases for J; bases not matched to a gene: 4. The CDR3 sequence: CASGQGGQETQYF. In DNA, the CDR3 is TGTGCCAGCGGACAGGGCGGACAAGAGACCCAGTACTTC.

The chain uses TRBV11-2 and TRBJ1-2; no clear D gene. Trimming left V 4 bases short and J 2 bases short, with 5 bases between. Germline V CDR1 and CDR2: SGHAT, FQNNGV. This CDR3 has 12 residues. The CDR3 sequence is CASSSSNYGYTF. DNA for the CDR3: TGTGCCAGCAGCTCGTCCAACTATGGCTACACCTTC.

This chain connects TRBV19 to TRBJ1-1; 10 bases are a match to TRBD1. This CDR3 has 16 amino acids. J was trimmed by 0 bases and V by 3 bases; bases with no gene match: 4. Germline assignment: CDR1 LNHDA and CDR2 SQIVND (reference sequence). The CDR3 protein is CASSIGTGVMNTEAFF. The CDR3, as DNA: TGTGCCAGTAGTATCGGGACAGGGGTTATGAACACTGAAGCTTTCTTT. The full variable domain, with the rest looked up from reference TRBV19 and TRBJ1-1, is DGGITQSPKYLFRKEGQNVTLSCEQNLNHDAMYWYRQDPGQGLRLIYYSQIVNDFQKGDIAEGYSVSREKKESFPLTVTSAQKNPTAFYLCASSIGTGVMNTEAFFGQGTRLTVV.

The chain joins TRBV5-4 to TRBJ1-3, with 7 bases identical to TRBD1. V trimming: 4 bases; J trimming: 2 bases; junction bases outside the gene matches: 3. This CDR3 region has 14 residues. The germline gives CDR1 SGHNT, CDR2 YYREEE (reference sequence). CDR3 residues: CASSRQGPGNTIYF. In DNA form, the CDR3 reads TGTGCCAGCAGCCGACAGGGTCCTGGAAACACCATATATTTT.

The chain recombines TRBV5-4 with TRBJ1-2; perhaps TRBD1 as D (6 bases). The ends were cut back, 0 bases at V and 4 bases at J, with 10 bases in the middle. The CDR3 loop spans 14 amino acids. Germline V CDR1 and CDR2: SGHNT, YYREEE (reference sequence). CDR3 coding DNA: TGTGCCAGCAGCTTGGTCGGGACACCCTATGGCTACACCTTC. This codes for CASSLVGTPYGYTF.

The chain has TRBV4-1 and TRBJ2-3; possibly TRBD2 for D (7 bases). The length of the CDR3 is 17 residues. In germline, CDR1 is MGHRA, CDR2 YSYEKL. V shed 0 bases and J shed 6 bases, with 19 bases lying between them. The CDR3 DNA follows: TGCGCCAGCAGCCAAGAAGGTGTAAGGGGGGGTGTGGATACGCAGTATTTT. Translated, it gives CASSQEGVRGGVDTQYF.

The gene calls are TRBV11-1 and TRBJ2-3; D possibly corresponds to TRBD2 (6 bases). This CDR3 has 16 residues. CDR1 SGHAT and CDR2 FQDESV come from the germline V gene (reference sequence). With 3 bases removed from V and 0 bases from J, the gap between germline ends came to 13 bases. Written as DNA, the CDR3 is TGTGCCAGCAGCTTTGTTGGGAGGCTAAGCACAGATACGCAGTATTTT. Translated: CASSFVGRLSTDTQYF.

The chain joins TRBV14 to TRBJ1-2; D call uncertain. The V gene lost 0 bases and the J gene lost 8 bases, with 10 bases spanning the gap. Germline V gene data show CDR1 as SGHDN and CDR2 as FVKESK. This CDR3 comprises 13 residues. The CDR3 DNA reads as TGTGCCAGCAGCCAAGATTGGCGGGGAGGCTACACCTTC. Encoded protein: CASSQDWRGGYTF.

The chain links TRBV5-8 to TRBJ2-6; D gene unclear. The V gene's germline CDR1 is SGHTS and CDR2 YDEGEE. V lost 1 base, J lost 3 bases, and 5 bases lay in between. The CDR3 totals 14 residues. This chain's CDR3 is CASSLLVGANVLTF. In nucleotides, the CDR3 is TGTGCCAGCAGCTTGCTTGTTGGGGCCAACGTCCTGACTTTC.

The chain is built from TRBV5-8 and TRBJ1-2; TRBD1 might be the D (5 bases). The ends were cut back, 0 bases at V and 5 bases at J, with 8 bases in the middle. Germline V lookup: CDR1 SGHTS, CDR2 YDEGEE. This CDR3 has 13 residues. CDR3: CASSLGRGYGYTF. The CDR3 nucleotides are TGTGCCAGCAGCTTGGGCCGGGGGTATGGCTACACCTTC.

Here the CDR3 DNA reads TGCGCCAGCAGCTTGGTACAGTCGGATGGTGGCACTGAAGCTTTCTTT. It yields the protein CASSLVQSDGGTEAFF. The V and J genes are TRBV5-1 and TRBJ1-1, with unresolved D. This CDR3 has 16 amino acids. V gave up 0 bases and J gave up 4 bases, with 16 bases separating them. Germline CDR1 reads SGHRS; CDR2 reads YFSETQ.

This clone is labeled medium-sized (0.01 to 0.1%). The CDR3 DNA reads TGCGCCAGCAGTGAAAATCGAGCGGGAGGAGGCAATGAGCAGTTCTTC. Residues: CASSENRAGGGNEQFF. The chain employs TRBV10-1 and TRBJ2-1, with 9 bases that match TRBD2. CDR1 WNHNN and CDR2 SYGVQD come from the germline V gene (reference sequence). The V and J ends lost 3 bases and 6 bases, in that order; junction bases with no gene match: 9. The CDR3 totals 16 residues.

The chain employs TRBV5-1 and TRBJ2-3; TRBD1 matches at 7 bases. Germline trimming cut 0 bases from V and 4 bases from J; bases unmatched to any gene: 8. The CDR3 is made up of 16 amino acids. Germline V gene lookup returns CDR1 SGHRS and CDR2 YFSETQ. The CDR3 spells CASSLAGQGVADTQYF. Here the CDR3 DNA reads TGCGCCAGCAGCTTGGCCGGGCAGGGGGTGGCAGATACGCAGTATTTT.

This sequence joins TRBV5-6 and TRBJ2-5; tentatively, D is TRBD2 (6 bases). The germline gives CDR1 SGHDT, CDR2 YYEEEE. V was clipped by 7 bases and J by 2 bases, with 12 bases between them. This CDR3 spans 13 amino acids. In nucleotides, the CDR3 is TGTGCCAGCGCCCCGGGGGATCAAGAGACCCAGTACTTC. This encodes CASAPGDQETQYF. Combining the CDR3 with reference TRBV5-6 and TRBJ2-5 gives the whole variable domain DAGVTQSPTHLIKTRGQQVTLRCSPKSGHDTVSWYQQALGQGPQFIFQYYEEEERQRGNFPDRFSGHQFPNYSSELNVNALLLGDSALYLCASAPGDQETQYFGPGTRLLVL.

The V call is TRBV5-5, the J call TRBJ1-1, with TRBD1 as a possible D gene (6 bases). This CDR3 is 16 amino acids long. CDR1 is SGHKS, CDR2 YYEKEE, per germline (reference sequence). V was trimmed by 4 bases and J by 1 base, leaving 17 bases between them. The CDR3 nucleotides are TGTGCCAGCAGCCCTGCCTCCGGACAGACGAACACTGAAGCTTTCTTT. Protein: CASSPASGQTNTEAFF.

This clone has just one count. The V call is TRBV7-9, the J call TRBJ1-2; D is unresolved. Germline V gene data show CDR1 as SEHNR and CDR2 as FQNEAQ (reference sequence). This CDR3 spans 11 amino acids. Trimming pared 4 bases from V and 7 bases from J, leaving 7 bases between. The CDR3: CASSSSGGYTF. The CDR3 region has the DNA TGTGCCAGCAGCTCCAGTGGTGGCTACACCTTC. Combining the CDR3 with reference TRBV7-9 and TRBJ1-2 gives the whole variable domain DTGVSQNPRHKITKRGQNVTFRCDPISEHNRLYWYRQTLGQGPEFLTYFQNEAQLEKSRLLSDRFSAERPKGSFSTLEIQRTEQGDSAMYLCASSSSGGYTFGSGTRLTVV.

In its sample, this clone was seen once. V gene TRBV7-9 combines with J gene TRBJ2-1; tentative D call: TRBD1 (5 bases). Deletions cut 5 bases from V and 6 bases from J, with 8 bases between. The CDR3 has 12 amino acids. Germline CDR1 SEHNR, CDR2 FQNEAQ (reference sequence). The CDR3 region is CASSPQGNEQFF. The CDR3 nucleotides read TGTGCCAGCAGCCCTCAGGGCAATGAGCAGTTCTTC.

The rearrangement uses TRBV7-2 and TRBJ1-1; D not resolved. The germline CDR1 and CDR2 sequences are SGHTA and FQGNSA. V was cut by 3 bases and J by 1 base, with 3 bases left in between. The CDR3 totals 12 residues. The CDR3 here is CASSFQNTEAFF. Here the CDR3 DNA reads TGTGCCAGCAGCTTTCAGAACACTGAAGCTTTCTTT. Full variable domain (remainder filled in from reference TRBV7-2 and TRBJ1-1): GAGVSQSPSNKVTEKGKDVELRCDPISGHTALYWYRQSLGQGLEFLIYFQGNSAPDKSGLPSDRFSAERTGGSVSTLTIQRTQQEDSAVYLCASSFQNTEAFFGQGTRLTVV.

The rearrangement uses TRBV9 and TRBJ2-3; D not resolved. V lost 4 bases and J lost 2, with 11 bases in between. CDR3 length: 14 amino acids. In germline, CDR1 is SGDLS, CDR2 YYNGEE. The CDR3 here is CASSSSRNTDTQYF. CDR3 DNA: TGTGCCAGCAGCTCCTCTCGTAACACAGATACGCAGTATTTT.

The chain is built from TRBV7-2 and TRBJ1-4; D is unresolved. Trimming shortened V by 5 bases and J by 8 bases, and 24 bases separated the two germline ends. This CDR3 has 17 amino acids. Germline-derived CDR1 and CDR2 are SGHTA and FQGNSA. This chain's CDR3 is CASSPFPRGRAGEKLFF. The CDR3 region has the DNA TGTGCCAGCAGCCCATTCCCCAGAGGAAGGGCGGGCGAAAAACTGTTTTTT.

The chain links TRBV28 to TRBJ1-1; TRBD1 matches at 7 bases. CDR1 and CDR2 (germline): MDHEN, SYDVKM. The CDR3 has 17 residues. V gave up 8 bases and J gave up 8 bases; unmatched junction bases: 23. The CDR3 spells CASPPRQGRLTVPEAFF. In DNA, the CDR3 is TGTGCCAGCCCCCCACGACAGGGTCGATTGACGGTGCCGGAAGCTTTCTTT.

The genes are TRBV5-6 and TRBJ2-7; 7 bases match TRBD1. The CDR3 is 14 amino acids. Germline trimming cut 2 bases from V and 2 bases from J; bases unmatched to any gene: 4. Looked up from germline, CDR1 is SGHDT and CDR2 is YYEEEE. CDR3 loop: CASSLTGVTYEQYF. DNA for the CDR3: TGTGCCAGCAGCTTAACAGGGGTCACCTACGAGCAGTACTTC.

The rearrangement joins TRBV4-2 to TRBJ2-7; 7 positions agree with TRBD1. CDR3 length: 18 amino acids. Losses at the gene ends were 0 bases for V and 2 bases for J; bases not matched to a gene: 13. CDR1 is LGHNA and CDR2 is YNFKEQ in the germline V gene. CDR3 residues: CASSQETYIGQATYEQYF. CDR3 in DNA: TGTGCCAGCAGCCAAGAGACATACATAGGACAGGCCACCTACGAGCAGTACTTC.

This clone was found once. This rearrangement joins TRBV6-6 to TRBJ2-1; 7 bases map to TRBD2. The V gene's germline CDR1 is MNHNY and CDR2 SVGAGI (reference sequence). Trimming removed 5 bases from V and 2 bases from J; junction bases left unmatched: 6. CDR3 length: 15 residues. CDR3 residues: CASSPGTNTYNEQFF. As DNA, the CDR3 is TGTGCCAGCAGTCCCGGGACTAATACCTACAATGAGCAGTTCTTC.

The chain uses TRBV6-5 and TRBJ2-7; 8 bases align to TRBD1. With 9 bases clipped from V and 5 bases from J, the junction kept 15 bases outside the gene matches. The CDR3 is made up of 15 amino acids. Germline V CDR1 and CDR2: MNHEY, SVGAGI. CDR3 bases: TGTGCCAGTTTCCCGGTCCGAGACAGGGGCCACGAGCAGTACTTC. Translating it yields CASFPVRDRGHEQYF.

The chain employs TRBV21-1 and TRBJ1-4; the table calls TRBD1, which could not be checked here. TRBV21-1 is a known pseudogene. CDR3 length: 14 residues. This chain's CDR3 is CASRTGTTNEKLFF. In nucleotides, the CDR3 is TGTGCCAGTCGGACAGGGACGACTAATGAAAAACTGTTTTTT.

The V and J genes are TRBV30 and TRBJ1-2; D perhaps matches TRBD1 (5 bases). Trimming cost V 2 bases and J 4 bases, with 17 bases left between them. This CDR3 has 15 amino acids. The germline CDR1 and CDR2 sequences are GTSNPN and SVGIG (reference sequence). CDR3 in amino acids: CAWSRLRALAYGYTF. As DNA, the CDR3 is TGTGCCTGGAGTCGCCTCAGGGCACTAGCCTATGGCTACACCTTC.